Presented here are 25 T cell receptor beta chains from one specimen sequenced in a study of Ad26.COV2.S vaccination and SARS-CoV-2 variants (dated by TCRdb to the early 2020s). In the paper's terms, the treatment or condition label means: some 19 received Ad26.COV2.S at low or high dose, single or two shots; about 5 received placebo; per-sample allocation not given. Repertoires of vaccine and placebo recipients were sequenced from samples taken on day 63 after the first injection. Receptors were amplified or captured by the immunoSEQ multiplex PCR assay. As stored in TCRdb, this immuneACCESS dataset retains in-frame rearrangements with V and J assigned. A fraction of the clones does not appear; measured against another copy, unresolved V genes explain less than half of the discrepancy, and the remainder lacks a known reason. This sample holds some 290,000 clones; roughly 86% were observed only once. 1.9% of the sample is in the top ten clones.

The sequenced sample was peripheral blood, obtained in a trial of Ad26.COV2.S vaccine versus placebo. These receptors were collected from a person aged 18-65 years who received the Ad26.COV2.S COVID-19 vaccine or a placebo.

The CDR3 loop reads CASSRAQGPYEQYF. The CDR3 nucleotides read TGTGCCAGCTCACGCGCACAGGGACCCTACGAGCAGTACTTC. This chain uses TRBV18 with TRBJ2-7; possibly TRBD1 for D (6 bases). This CDR3 is built from 14 residues. The germline V gene has CDR1 KGHSH and CDR2 LQKENI. V lost 4 bases and J 2 bases, leaving 12 bases between the germline ends.

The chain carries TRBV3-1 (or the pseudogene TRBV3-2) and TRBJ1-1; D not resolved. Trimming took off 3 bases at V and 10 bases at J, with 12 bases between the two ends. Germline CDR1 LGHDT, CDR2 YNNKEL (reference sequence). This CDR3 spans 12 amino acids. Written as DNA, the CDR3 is TGTGCCAGCAGCCACCCCCCCGGGCGAGCTTTCTTT. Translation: CASSHPPGRAFF.

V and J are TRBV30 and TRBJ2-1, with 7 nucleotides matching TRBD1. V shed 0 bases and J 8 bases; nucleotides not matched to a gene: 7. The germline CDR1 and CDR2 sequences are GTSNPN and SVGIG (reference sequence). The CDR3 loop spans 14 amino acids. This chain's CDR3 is CAWSVTGVIDEQFF. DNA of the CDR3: TGTGCCTGGAGTGTAACAGGGGTCATAGATGAGCAGTTCTTC.

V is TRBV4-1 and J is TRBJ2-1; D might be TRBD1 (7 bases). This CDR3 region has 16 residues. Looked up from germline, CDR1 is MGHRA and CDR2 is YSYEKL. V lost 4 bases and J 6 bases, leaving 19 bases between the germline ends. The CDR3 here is CASSPSTGRTSNEQFF. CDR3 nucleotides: TGCGCCAGCAGCCCTTCGACAGGGAGGACCTCCAATGAGCAGTTCTTC.

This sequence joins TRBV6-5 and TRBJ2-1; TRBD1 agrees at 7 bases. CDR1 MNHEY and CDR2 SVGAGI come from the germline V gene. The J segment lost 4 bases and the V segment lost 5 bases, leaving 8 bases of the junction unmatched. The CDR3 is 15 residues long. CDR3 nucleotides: TGTGCCAGCAGTCGTGGGACAGCCAAATACAATGAGCAGTTCTTC. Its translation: CASSRGTAKYNEQFF.

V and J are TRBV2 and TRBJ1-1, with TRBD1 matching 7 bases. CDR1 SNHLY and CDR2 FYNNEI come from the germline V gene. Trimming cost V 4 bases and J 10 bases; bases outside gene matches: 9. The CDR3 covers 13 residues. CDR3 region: CASSAFPRQGAFF. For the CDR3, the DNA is TGTGCCAGCAGTGCATTTCCTCGACAGGGAGCTTTCTTT.

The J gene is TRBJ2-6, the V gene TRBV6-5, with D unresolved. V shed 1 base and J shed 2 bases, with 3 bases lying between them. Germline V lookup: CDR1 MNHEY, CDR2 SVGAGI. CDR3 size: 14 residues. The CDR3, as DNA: TGTGCCAGCAGTTACTGGGCTGGGGCCAACGTCCTGACTTTC. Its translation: CASSYWAGANVLTF.

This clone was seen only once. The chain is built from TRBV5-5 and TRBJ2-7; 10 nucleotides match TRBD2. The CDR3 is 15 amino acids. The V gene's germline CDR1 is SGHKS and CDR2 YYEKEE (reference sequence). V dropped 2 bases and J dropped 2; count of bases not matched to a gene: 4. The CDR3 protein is CASSLQLAGTYEQYF. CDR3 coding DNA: TGTGCCAGCAGCTTACAACTAGCGGGGACCTACGAGCAGTACTTC.

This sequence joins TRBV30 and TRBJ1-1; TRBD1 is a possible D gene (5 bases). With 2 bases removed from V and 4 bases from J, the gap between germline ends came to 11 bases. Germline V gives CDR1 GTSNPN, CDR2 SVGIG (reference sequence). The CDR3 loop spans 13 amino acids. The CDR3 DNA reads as TGTGCCTGGAGTCGGGCCGGGGGCACTGAAGCTTTCTTT. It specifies CAWSRAGGTEAFF.

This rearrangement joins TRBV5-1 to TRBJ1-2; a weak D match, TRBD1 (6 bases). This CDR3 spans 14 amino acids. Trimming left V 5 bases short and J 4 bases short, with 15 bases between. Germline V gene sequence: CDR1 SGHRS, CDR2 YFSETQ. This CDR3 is CASSPGRGAYGYTF. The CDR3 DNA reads TGCGCCAGCAGTCCCGGGAGGGGGGCCTATGGCTACACCTTC.

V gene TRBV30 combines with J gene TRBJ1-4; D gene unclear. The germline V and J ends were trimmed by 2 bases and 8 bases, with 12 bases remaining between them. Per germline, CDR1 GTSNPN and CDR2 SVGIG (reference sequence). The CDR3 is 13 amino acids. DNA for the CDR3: TGTGCCTGGAGTATCTGGGCCAACGAAAAACTGTTTTTT. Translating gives CAWSIWANEKLFF.

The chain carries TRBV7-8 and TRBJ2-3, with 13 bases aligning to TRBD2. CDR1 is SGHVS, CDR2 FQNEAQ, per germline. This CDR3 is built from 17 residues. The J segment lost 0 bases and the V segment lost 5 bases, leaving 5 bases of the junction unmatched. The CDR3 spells CASSPRTSGGSTDTQYF. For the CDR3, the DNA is TGTGCCAGCAGCCCGCGGACTAGCGGGGGAAGCACAGATACGCAGTATTTT.

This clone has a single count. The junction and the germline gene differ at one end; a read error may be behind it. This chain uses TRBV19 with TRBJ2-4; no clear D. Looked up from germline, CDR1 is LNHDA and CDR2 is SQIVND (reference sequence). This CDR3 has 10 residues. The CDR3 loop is CASRSQCDQF. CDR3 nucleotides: TGTGCCAGTCGTTCCCAATGTGATCAGTTC. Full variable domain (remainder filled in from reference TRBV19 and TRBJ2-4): DGGITQSPKYLFRKEGQNVTLSCEQNLNHDAMYWYRQDPGQGLRLIYYSQIVNDFQKGDIAEGYSVSREKKESFPLTVTSAQKNPTAFYLCASRSQCDQFGAGTRLSVL.

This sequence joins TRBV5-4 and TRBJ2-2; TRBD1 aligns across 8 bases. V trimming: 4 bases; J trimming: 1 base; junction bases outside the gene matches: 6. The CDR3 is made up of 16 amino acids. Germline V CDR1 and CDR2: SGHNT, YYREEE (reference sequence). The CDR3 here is CASSPGTGKNTGELFF. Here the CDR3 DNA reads TGTGCCAGCAGCCCTGGGACAGGCAAGAACACCGGGGAGCTGTTTTTT.

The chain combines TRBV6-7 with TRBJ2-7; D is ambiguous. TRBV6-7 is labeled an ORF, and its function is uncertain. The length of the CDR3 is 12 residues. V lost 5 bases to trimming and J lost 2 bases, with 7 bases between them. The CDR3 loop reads CASSPRTYEQYF. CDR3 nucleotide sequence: TGTGCCAGCAGTCCAAGGACCTACGAGCAGTACTTC.

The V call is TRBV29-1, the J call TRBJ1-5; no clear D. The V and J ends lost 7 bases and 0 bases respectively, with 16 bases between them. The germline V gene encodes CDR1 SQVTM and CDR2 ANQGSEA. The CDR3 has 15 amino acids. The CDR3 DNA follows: TGCAGCGCGCTTGCAGACGGCTATAGCAATCAGCCCCAGCATTTT. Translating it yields CSALADGYSNQPQHF.

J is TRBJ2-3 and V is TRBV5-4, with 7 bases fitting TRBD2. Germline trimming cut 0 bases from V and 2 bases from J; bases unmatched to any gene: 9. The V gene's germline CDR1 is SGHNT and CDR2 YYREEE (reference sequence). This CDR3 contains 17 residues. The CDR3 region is CASSLALTGGYTDTQYF. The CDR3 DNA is TGTGCCAGCAGCTTGGCCTTAACGGGGGGATACACAGATACGCAGTATTTT.

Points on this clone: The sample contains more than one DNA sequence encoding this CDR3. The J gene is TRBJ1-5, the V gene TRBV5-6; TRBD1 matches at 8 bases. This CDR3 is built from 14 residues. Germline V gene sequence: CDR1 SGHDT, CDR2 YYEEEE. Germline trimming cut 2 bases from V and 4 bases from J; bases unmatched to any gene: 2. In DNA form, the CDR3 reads TGTGCCAGCAGCTTAGGGACAGGTAATCAGCCCCAGCATTTT. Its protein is CASSLGTGNQPQHF.

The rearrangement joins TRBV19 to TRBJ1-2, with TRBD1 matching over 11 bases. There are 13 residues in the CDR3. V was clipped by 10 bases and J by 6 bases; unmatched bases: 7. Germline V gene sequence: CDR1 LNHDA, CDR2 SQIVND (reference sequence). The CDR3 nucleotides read TGTGCCACCAGGACAGGGGGCTTGAATGGCTACACCTTC. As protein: CATRTGGLNGYTF. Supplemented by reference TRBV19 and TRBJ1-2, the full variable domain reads DGGITQSPKYLFRKEGQNVTLSCEQNLNHDAMYWYRQDPGQGLRLIYYSQIVNDFQKGDIAEGYSVSREKKESFPLTVTSAQKNPTAFYLCATRTGGLNGYTFGSGTRLTVV.

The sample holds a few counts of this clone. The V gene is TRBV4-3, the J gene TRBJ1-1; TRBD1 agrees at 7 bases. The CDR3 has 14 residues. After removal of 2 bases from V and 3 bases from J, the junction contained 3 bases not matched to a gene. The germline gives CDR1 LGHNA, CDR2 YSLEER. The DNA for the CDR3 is TGCGCCAGCAGCCAACAGACAGGGTACACTGAAGCTTTCTTT. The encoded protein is CASSQQTGYTEAFF.

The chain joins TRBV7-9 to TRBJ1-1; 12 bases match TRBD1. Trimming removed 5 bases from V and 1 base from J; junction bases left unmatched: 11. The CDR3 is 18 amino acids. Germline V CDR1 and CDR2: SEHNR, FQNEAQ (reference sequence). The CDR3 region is CASSLGRGQGARNTEAFF. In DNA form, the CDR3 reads TGTGCCAGCAGCCTAGGACGGGGACAGGGGGCGAGGAACACTGAAGCTTTCTTT.

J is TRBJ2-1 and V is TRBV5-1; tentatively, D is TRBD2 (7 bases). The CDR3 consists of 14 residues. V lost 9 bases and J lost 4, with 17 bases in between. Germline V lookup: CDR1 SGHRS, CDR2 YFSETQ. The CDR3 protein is CATKRGGAYNEQFF. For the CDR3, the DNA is TGCGCCACCAAGAGGGGGGGGGCTTACAATGAGCAGTTCTTC.

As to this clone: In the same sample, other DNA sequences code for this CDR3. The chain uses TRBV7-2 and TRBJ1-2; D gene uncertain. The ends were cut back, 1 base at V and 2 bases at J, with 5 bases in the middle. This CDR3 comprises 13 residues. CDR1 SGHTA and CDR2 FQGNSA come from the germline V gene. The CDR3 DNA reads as TGTGCCAGCAGCTTAGGACGGAACTATGGCTACACCTTC. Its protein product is CASSLGRNYGYTF.

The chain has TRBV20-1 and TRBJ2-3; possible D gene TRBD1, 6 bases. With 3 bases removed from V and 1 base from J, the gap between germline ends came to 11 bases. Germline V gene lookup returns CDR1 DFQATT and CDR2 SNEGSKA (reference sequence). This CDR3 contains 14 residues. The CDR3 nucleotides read TGCAGTGCTAGTAGGGGGTGGGGCACAGATACGCAGTATTTT. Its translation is CSASRGWGTDTQYF.

The CDR3 bases are TGTGCCAGCAGTGAAGCGCAGGACAGGGACGGTCAGCCCCAGCATTTT. Amino acid sequence: CASSEAQDRDGQPQHF. The genes are TRBV6-1 and TRBJ1-5; TRBD1 agrees at 8 bases. After removal of 0 bases from V and 6 bases from J, the junction contained 7 bases not matched to a gene. CDR3 size: 16 residues. CDR1 is MNHNS and CDR2 is SASEGT in the germline V gene.